This T cell receptor beta chain is from a study of CD8+ T cells in alopecia areata. This CDR3 region has 12 residues. V lost 8 bases and J lost 4, with 9 bases in between. Germline-derived CDR1 and CDR2 are MNHEY and SVGAGI. Treatment defined: oral pan-JAK inhibitor, 5-10 mg twice daily. Investigators sorted PBMCs to obtain both CD4+ and CD8+ T cells. Once RNA had been extracted, it was reverse transcribed into cDNA to act as the sequencing template. Measured with immunoSEQ multiplex PCR; TCRdb has only the in-frame clones, and not every one. The profile covers 130,000 or so clones, with more than 85% appearing a single time and 13% taken by the ten largest.

The chain carries TRBV6-5 and TRBJ2-1; TRBD2 might be the D (5 bases). The input for sequencing was CD8+ T cells sorted from blood, taken at week 4, from a patient treated with tofacitinib. The TCR comes from a human donor with alopecia areata. CDR3 sequence (DNA): TGTGCCAGCCAACGGGGATACAATGAGCAGTTCTTC. Translating it yields CASQRGYNEQFF.